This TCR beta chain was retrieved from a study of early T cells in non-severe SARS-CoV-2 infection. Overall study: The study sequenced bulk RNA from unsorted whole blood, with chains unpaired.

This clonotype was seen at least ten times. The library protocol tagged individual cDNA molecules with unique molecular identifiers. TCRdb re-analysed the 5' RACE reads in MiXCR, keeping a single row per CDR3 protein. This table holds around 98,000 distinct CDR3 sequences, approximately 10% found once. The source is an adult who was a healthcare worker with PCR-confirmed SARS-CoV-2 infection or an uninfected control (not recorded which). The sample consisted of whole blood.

The DNA for the CDR3 is TGCGCCAGCAGCTTGGCCAGGCAGGACGGTGAGCAGTTCTTC. Translated: CASSLARQDGEQFF. The chain links TRBV5-1 to TRBJ2-1; D unclear. Germline values: CDR1 SGHRS, CDR2 YFSETQ. V was shortened by 0 bases and J by 9 bases, with 13 bases between the two germline ends. CDR3 length: 14 amino acids.